The 17 T cell receptor beta chains reported below all come from one sample, sequenced in a study of identical twins. TCRdb re-derived calls from the 5' RACE reads in MiXCR, one entry per CDR3 protein. This sample has about 700,000 distinct CDR3 sequences, with around 8.6% found just once. This sample also belongs to another study, concerning yellow fever vaccine responses in identical twins.

The source material was PBMCs. The receptor set was obtained from a woman aged 18-29 years in good health.

This sequence joins TRBV18 and TRBJ2-7; the match to TRBD1 covers 8 bases. The CDR3 consists of 17 residues. Trimming at V came to 3 bases and at J to 2 bases, leaving 12 bases not matched to a gene. Per germline, CDR1 KGHSH and CDR2 LQKENI. The CDR3 sequence is CASSPRGGGQATYEQYF. CDR3 DNA: TGTGCCAGCTCACCTCGCGGTGGGGGACAGGCTACCTACGAGCAGTACTTC.

This clonotype was detected only a few times. V is TRBV24-1 and J is TRBJ2-1, with 7 bases aligning to TRBD2. Germline V CDR1 and CDR2: KGHDR, SFDVKD. The length of the CDR3 is 15 residues. The V segment lost 3 bases and the J segment 3 bases; nucleotides outside the gene matches: 4. The CDR3 DNA reads TGTGCCACCAGTGATACCGGGGGGAACTACAATGAGCAGTTCTTC. It translates to CATSDTGGNYNEQFF.

This clonotype has a handful of counts. This chain connects TRBV20-1 to TRBJ2-2; TRBD2 aligns across 7 bases. J lost 4 bases, V lost 1 base, and 0 bases had no gene match. The V gene's germline CDR1 is DFQATT and CDR2 SNEGSKA (reference sequence). There are 13 residues in the CDR3. DNA of the CDR3: TGCAGTGCTAGAGCGGGGGGCACCGGGGAGCTGTTTTTT. Residues: CSARAGGTGELFF.

The rearrangement links TRBV20-1 to TRBJ2-2; D not resolved. This CDR3 region has 15 residues. Trimming removed 2 bases at V and 1 base at J, with 11 bases between. CDR1 is DFQATT, CDR2 SNEGSKA, per germline (reference sequence). The CDR3 DNA follows: TGCAGTGCTAGAAAGTGGGCCGTGAACACCGGGGAGCTGTTTTTT. Protein: CSARKWAVNTGELFF.

The rearrangement uses TRBV7-9 and TRBJ2-2, with D possibly TRBD2 on 6 matching bases. The CDR3 runs 15 residues. The germline gives CDR1 SEHNR, CDR2 FQNEAQ (reference sequence). V was shortened by 5 bases and J by 4 bases, with 14 bases between the two germline ends. This CDR3 reads CASSPRLGATGELFF. The CDR3 nucleotides are TGTGCCAGCAGCCCCAGACTAGGGGCCACCGGGGAGCTGTTTTTT. Full variable domain (rest looked up from reference TRBV7-9 and TRBJ2-2): DTGVSQNPRHKITKRGQNVTFRCDPISEHNRLYWYRQTLGQGPEFLTYFQNEAQLEKSRLLSDRFSAERPKGSFSTLEIQRTEQGDSAMYLCASSPRLGATGELFFGEGSRLTVL.

This clonotype was seen at least ten times. V is TRBV18 and J is TRBJ1-2, with a weak D call TRBD1 (5 bases). Per the germline V gene, CDR1 is KGHSH and CDR2 is LQKENI. The CDR3 is 14 residues long. The V and J ends lost 0 bases and 5 bases respectively, with 10 bases between them. The DNA of the CDR3 is TGTGCCAGCTCACCACCGGGCAGGGAATATGGCTACACCTTC. Protein sequence: CASSPPGREYGYTF.

The V gene is TRBV7-2, the J gene TRBJ2-2; D possibly corresponds to TRBD1 (5 bases). Between the trimmed V and J ends, which lost 3 bases and 4 bases, there was a span of 15 bases. This CDR3 is 16 amino acids long. Germline loops: CDR1 SGHTA, CDR2 FQGNSA. Here the CDR3 DNA reads TGTGCCAGCAGCTTGGCAGGGATCGTCGGCACCGGGGAGCTGTTTTTT. This gives the protein CASSLAGIVGTGELFF.

The chain couples TRBV24-1 to TRBJ2-5; the match to TRBD2 covers 7 bases. The CDR3 totals 15 residues. V gave up 9 bases and J gave up 5 bases; unmatched junction bases: 14. CDR1 and CDR2 from the germline V gene are KGHDR and SFDVKD. The CDR3 DNA sequence: TGTGCCACCGTTAGCTCTAGCGGTGGCGTGGAGACCCAGTACTTC. Amino acids: CATVSSSGGVETQYF.

This clonotype is a singleton in its sample. This could be a read error, since a much larger clone is one nucleotide away. V gene TRBV29-1 combines with J gene TRBJ2-1; 8 nucleotides agree with TRBD2. Germline loops: CDR1 SQVTM, CDR2 ANQGSEA. Germline trimming cut 5 bases from V and 9 bases from J; bases unmatched to any gene: 9. CDR3 length equals 13 residues. CDR3 in amino acids: CSVIIAGLGEQFF. The CDR3 DNA reads as TGCAGCGTTATTATAGCGGGATTGGGTGAGCAGTTCTTC.

This clonotype has only a few counts. The chain joins TRBV5-1 to TRBJ1-1, with 8 bases fitting TRBD1. The germline gives CDR1 SGHRS, CDR2 YFSETQ. The V gene end was trimmed by 4 bases and the J gene end by 1 base; junction bases not matched to a gene: 6. This CDR3 region has 15 residues. CDR3 DNA sequence: TGCGCCAGCAGCCTGATGGGGACAGGGAACACTGAAGCTTTCTTT. Amino acids: CASSLMGTGNTEAFF.

This clonotype turned up a few times. The V call is TRBV7-2, the J call TRBJ2-2, with D possibly being TRBD1 (5 bases). The CDR3 is 15 residues long. The V and J ends lost 5 bases and 2 bases respectively, with 12 bases between them. The germline V gene has CDR1 SGHTA and CDR2 FQGNSA. The CDR3 DNA follows: TGTGCCAGCAGCCCCACTGACAGCAACACCGGGGAGCTGTTTTTT. This encodes CASSPTDSNTGELFF.

In its sample, this clonotype was seen many times. The gene calls are TRBV28 and TRBJ2-1; no clear D. Germline CDR1 reads MDHEN; CDR2 reads SYDVKM. This CDR3 is built from 13 residues. Trimming pared 2 bases from V and 5 bases from J, leaving 7 bases between. For the CDR3, the DNA is TGTGCCAGCAGTTTAAACAGCCACAATGAGCAGTTCTTC. Its translation: CASSLNSHNEQFF.

This clonotype appeared many times. J is TRBJ2-1 and V is TRBV27, with TRBD1 as a possible D gene (8 bases). The germline CDR1 and CDR2 sequences are MNHEY and SMNVEV (reference sequence). The length of the CDR3 is 13 residues. V dropped 5 bases and J dropped 8 bases, with 13 bases sitting between them. The CDR3 DNA reads TGTGCCAGCAGTCGGACAGGGAGGGATGAGCAGTTCTTC. Protein sequence: CASSRTGRDEQFF.

This clonotype appeared a few times. The V and J genes are TRBV20-1 and TRBJ2-7; D is unclear. Trimming shortened V by 3 bases and J by 3 bases, and 12 bases separated the two germline ends. The CDR3 consists of 13 residues. Germline loops: CDR1 DFQATT, CDR2 SNEGSKA (reference sequence). CDR3 protein: CSASDGSLYEQYF. The CDR3 DNA reads TGCAGTGCTAGTGACGGATCCCTCTACGAGCAGTACTTC.

The chain combines TRBV20-1 with TRBJ2-3; possible D gene TRBD2, 7 bases. This CDR3 region has 14 residues. V lost 0 bases, J lost 6 bases, and 13 bases lay in between. The germline gives CDR1 DFQATT, CDR2 SNEGSKA (reference sequence). The CDR3 nucleotides read TGCAGTGCTAGAGAGAGCGCGGGGGCTGATACGCAGTATTTT. As protein: CSARESAGADTQYF.

The table lists this clonotype with many counts. The gene calls are TRBV5-1 and TRBJ2-1; 8 positions agree with TRBD2. CDR3 length: 16 residues. Germline-derived CDR1 and CDR2 are SGHRS and YFSETQ. The V and J ends lost 1 base and 4 bases, in that order; junction bases with no gene match: 7. CDR3 protein: CASSLRASGLYNEQFF. The CDR3 DNA is TGCGCCAGCAGCTTGCGGGCTAGCGGGTTATACAATGAGCAGTTCTTC.

The J gene is TRBJ2-7, the V gene TRBV27; TRBD1 matches 10 bases. CDR1 and CDR2 (germline): MNHEY, SMNVEV (reference sequence). Trimming cost V 5 bases and J 1 base; bases outside gene matches: 8. The CDR3 spans 16 residues. The chain's CDR3 is CASSPPPGQGSYEQYF. The CDR3 nucleotides are TGTGCCAGCAGTCCACCCCCGGGACAGGGGTCCTACGAGCAGTACTTC.